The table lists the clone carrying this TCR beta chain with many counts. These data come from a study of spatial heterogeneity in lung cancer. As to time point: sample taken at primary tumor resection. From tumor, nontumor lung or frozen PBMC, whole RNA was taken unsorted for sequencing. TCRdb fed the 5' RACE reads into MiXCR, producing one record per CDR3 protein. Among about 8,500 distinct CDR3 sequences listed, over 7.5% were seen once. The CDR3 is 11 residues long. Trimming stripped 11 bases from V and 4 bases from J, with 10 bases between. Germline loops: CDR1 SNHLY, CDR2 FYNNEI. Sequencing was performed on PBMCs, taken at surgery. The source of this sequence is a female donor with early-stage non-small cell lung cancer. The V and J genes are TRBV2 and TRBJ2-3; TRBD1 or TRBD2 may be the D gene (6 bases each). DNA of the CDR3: TGTGCCTTGGGGGGCGCAGATACGCAGTATTTT. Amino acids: CALGGADTQYF. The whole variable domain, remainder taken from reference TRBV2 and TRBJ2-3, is EPEVTQTPSHQVTQMGQEVILRCVPISNHLYFYWYRQILGQKVEFLVSFYNNEISEKSEIFDDQFSVERPDGSNFTLKIRSTKLEDSAMYFCALGGADTQYFGPGTRLTVL.